The clone carrying this TCR beta chain appeared many times. Its antigen is currently unknown. 5'RACE with 10-nucleotide random UMIs produced the cDNA. Whenever a sequencing run was performed, it yielded over 190 million TCR-beta sequences from 15-18 subjects. TCRdb reprocessed the 5' RACE reads via MiXCR and lists one record per CDR3 protein. The sample holds 110,000 or so distinct CDR3 sequences; 3.2% are singletons and the top ten take 1% to 1.5%. The unsorted libraries had their origin in 2 million PBMCs stored at -80 C. This sample is drawn from a study of neurological immune-mediated disorders. Study results and limitations: In HTLV-1-associated myelopathy, TCR clonal expansion was greatest, whereas multiple sclerosis had the least, falling below healthy controls.

CDR1 is SGHKS and CDR2 is YYEKEE in the germline V gene (reference sequence). CDR3 size: 16 residues. Germline trimming cut 3 bases from V and 6 bases from J; bases unmatched to any gene: 8. This sequence originates from a woman in her thirties with multiple sclerosis. Sample: PBMCs. V usage is TRBV5-5 and J usage is TRBJ2-2, with TRBD1 matching over 10 bases. CDR3 sequence (DNA): TGTGCCAGCAGCTGGCGGGACAGGGGAAAAGCCGGGGAGCTGTTTTTT. Protein sequence: CASSWRDRGKAGELFF.